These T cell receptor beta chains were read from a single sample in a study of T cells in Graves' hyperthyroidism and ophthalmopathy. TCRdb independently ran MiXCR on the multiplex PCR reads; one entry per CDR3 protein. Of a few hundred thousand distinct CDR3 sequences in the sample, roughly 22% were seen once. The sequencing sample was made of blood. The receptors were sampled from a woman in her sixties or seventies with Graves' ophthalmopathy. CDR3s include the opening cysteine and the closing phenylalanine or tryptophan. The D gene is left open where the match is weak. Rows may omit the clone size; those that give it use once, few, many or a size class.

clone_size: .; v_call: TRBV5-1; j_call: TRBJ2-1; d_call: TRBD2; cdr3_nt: TGCGCCAGCGCTTGGCGGGAGCGAGATGAGCAGTTCTTC; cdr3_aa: CASAWRERDEQFF
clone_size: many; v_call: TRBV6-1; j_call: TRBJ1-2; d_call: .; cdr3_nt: TGTGCCAGCTCCCTCGGGGCAGGGTTTGGCTACACCTTC; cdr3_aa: CASSLGAGFGYTF
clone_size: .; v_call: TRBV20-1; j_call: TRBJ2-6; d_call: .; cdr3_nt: TGCAGTGCTAGACGGGGCTGGGGGGCCAACGTCCTGACTTTC; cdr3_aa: CSARRGWGANVLTF
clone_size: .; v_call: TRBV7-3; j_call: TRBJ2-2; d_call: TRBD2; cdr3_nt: TGTGCCAGCAGCCATATGGGGGGGGAGTTCAGCGGGGAGCTGTTTTTT; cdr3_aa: CASSHMGGEFSGELFF
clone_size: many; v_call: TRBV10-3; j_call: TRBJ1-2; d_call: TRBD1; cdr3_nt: TGTGCCATCAGTGAGTTAGGTGCCGGACAGGGGGCGACCAACTATGGCTACACCTTC; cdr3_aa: CAISELGAGQGATNYGYTF
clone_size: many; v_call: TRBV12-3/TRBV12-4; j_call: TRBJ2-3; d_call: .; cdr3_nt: TGTGCCAGCAGCTCGGACATTCACACAGATACGCAGTATTTT; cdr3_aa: CASSSDIHTDTQYF
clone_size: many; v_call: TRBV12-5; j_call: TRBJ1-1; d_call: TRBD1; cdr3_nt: TGTGCTAGTGGCCCGGGACAGGACGACACTGAAGCTTTCTTT; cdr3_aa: CASGPGQDDTEAFF
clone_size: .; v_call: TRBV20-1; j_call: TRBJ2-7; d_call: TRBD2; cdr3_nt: TGCAGTGCCCTACTAGCGGGAGCGGCGGACGAGCAGTACTTC; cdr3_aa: CSALLAGAADEQYF
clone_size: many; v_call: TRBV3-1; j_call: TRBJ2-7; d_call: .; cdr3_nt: TGTGCCAGCCGAACGACAGGGAGGAGCGACGAGCAGTACTTC; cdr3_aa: CASRTTGRSDEQYF
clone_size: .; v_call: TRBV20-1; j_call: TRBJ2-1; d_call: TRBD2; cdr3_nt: TGCAGTGCCCGGACGACTAGCGGGAAGGATGAGCAGTTCTTC; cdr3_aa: CSARTTSGKDEQFF
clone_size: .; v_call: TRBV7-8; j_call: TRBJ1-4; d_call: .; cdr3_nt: TGTGCCAGCAGCTTAGCGGGAACTCGGGAGGGAGAAAAACTGTTTTTT; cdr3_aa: CASSLAGTREGEKLFF
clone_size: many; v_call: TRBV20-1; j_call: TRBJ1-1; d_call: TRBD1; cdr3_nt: TGCAGTGCTCCCTGGGACAGGGGTATGGTGACTGAAGCTTTCTTT; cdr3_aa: CSAPWDRGMVTEAFF
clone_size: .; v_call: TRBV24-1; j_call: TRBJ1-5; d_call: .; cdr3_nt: TGTGCCACCAGTGCCCTAGATCAGCCCCAGCATTTT; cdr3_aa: CATSALDQPQHF
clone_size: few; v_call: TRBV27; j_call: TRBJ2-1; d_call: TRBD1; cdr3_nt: TGTGCCAGCAGGACAGGGTTAGGATACAATGAGCAGTTCTTC; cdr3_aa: CASRTGLGYNEQFF
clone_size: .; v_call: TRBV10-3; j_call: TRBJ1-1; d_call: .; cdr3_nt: TGTGCCATCAGAGACCAGAACACTGAAGCTTTCTTT; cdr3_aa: CAIRDQNTEAFF
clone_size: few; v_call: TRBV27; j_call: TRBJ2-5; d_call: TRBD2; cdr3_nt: TGTGCCACACGGACTAGCGGGAGGCGGCAAGAGACCCAGTACTTC; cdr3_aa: CATRTSGRRQETQYF
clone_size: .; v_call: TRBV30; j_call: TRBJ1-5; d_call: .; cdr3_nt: TGTGCCTGGAGCCCCGGGGGCAATCAGCCCCAGCATTTT; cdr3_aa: CAWSPGGNQPQHF
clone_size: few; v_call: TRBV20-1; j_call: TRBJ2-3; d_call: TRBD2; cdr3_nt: TGCAGTGCTAGAAGGGCGCATACTAGCGGGAGCGGAGGCACAGATACGCAGTATTTT; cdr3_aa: CSARRAHTSGSGGTDTQYF
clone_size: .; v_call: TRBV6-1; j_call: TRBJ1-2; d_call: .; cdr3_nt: TGTGCCAGCAGTCCGGGAGGGGGGGTTAGCCTCTATGGCTACACCTTC; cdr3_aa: CASSPGGGVSLYGYTF